The subject of this entry is one TCR beta chain. The data belong to a study of blood T cell repertoires in COVID-19. Study information: The United States, Italy and Spain were the sources of the acute and convalescent COVID-19 samples.

This table comes from immunoSEQ multiplex PCR, and its TCRdb copy is limited to in-frame clones, with some not included. The profile shows around 120,000 clones, around 89% of them singletons. CDR1 SGHRS and CDR2 YFSETQ come from the germline V gene. The CDR3 loop spans 14 amino acids. V lost 4 bases and J 7 bases, leaving 14 bases between the germline ends. The sequence came from a woman aged 60-75 years with COVID-19, enrolled during active disease. V is TRBV5-1 and J is TRBJ1-4; a possible D gene is TRBD1 (5 bases). Material: peripheral blood. CDR3 amino acids: CASSGGVGGEKLFF. The DNA for the CDR3 is TGCGCCAGCAGCGGAGGGGTAGGCGGTGAAAAACTGTTTTTT.